The 4 T cell receptor beta chains given below trace back to one sample, sequenced in a study of response to subunit inactivated influenza vaccine. TCRdb re-derived calls from the RT-PCR reads in MiXCR, one entry per CDR3 protein. The sample has 150,000 to 200,000 distinct CDR3 sequences; about an eighth are singletons. The same sample was also used in a study of T cells expressing NK-cell markers. That investigation notes: TCR beta cDNA was made by 5'RACE template switching with UMIs.

The material was CD8+ T cells sorted from PBMCs, obtained 11 to 12 days after vaccination. These receptor sequences come from a man aged 45-65 years who received an inactivated influenza vaccine.

This clonotype came up many times. The J gene is TRBJ2-7, the V gene TRBV28; D is undetermined. Germline V gene sequence: CDR1 MDHEN, CDR2 SYDVKM. V lost 3 bases and J 4 bases, leaving 13 bases between the germline ends. CDR3 size: 14 residues. The CDR3: CASSFVRAVYEQYF. CDR3 DNA: TGTGCCAGCAGTTTTGTAAGGGCCGTGTACGAGCAGTACTTC.

The rearrangement uses TRBV15 and TRBJ2-3; D is possibly TRBD2 (6 bases). Germline lookup yields CDR1 LNHNV and CDR2 YYDKDF (reference sequence). Trimming cost V 3 bases and J 2 bases, with 15 bases left between them. The CDR3 contains 16 residues. Here the CDR3 reads CATSSLRGRNTDTQYF. The CDR3 DNA reads as TGTGCCACCAGCAGTTTGCGGGGCCGTAACACAGATACGCAGTATTTT.

In its sample, this clonotype was seen many times. As DNA, the CDR3 is TGTGCCAGCAGCCCATCTAGCGGAGGCTCCTACAATGAGCAGTTCTTC. Translating gives CASSPSSGGSYNEQFF. The chain uses TRBV7-9 and TRBJ2-1, with 7 nucleotides matching TRBD2. This CDR3 has 16 residues. The germline V gene encodes CDR1 SEHNR and CDR2 FQNEAQ (reference sequence). V shed 5 bases, J shed 0 bases, and the junction held 7 bases outside the gene matches. Based on the CDR3 plus reference TRBV7-9 and TRBJ2-1, the full variable domain is DTGVSQNPRHKITKRGQNVTFRCDPISEHNRLYWYRQTLGQGPEFLTYFQNEAQLEKSRLLSDRFSAERPKGSFSTLEIQRTEQGDSAMYLCASSPSSGGSYNEQFFGPGTRLTVL.

V usage is TRBV29-1 and J usage is TRBJ2-7; 7 nucleotides agree with TRBD2. J lost 4 bases, V lost 6 bases, and 9 bases had no gene match. The CDR3 totals 13 residues. CDR1 is SQVTM and CDR2 is ANQGSEA in the germline V gene. The CDR3 protein is CSVLGGGGYEQYF. The CDR3 DNA follows: TGCAGCGTCCTTGGGGGGGGGGGATACGAGCAGTACTTC.